This entry is about one TCR beta chain. The antigen is unknown. This specimen belongs to a study of cytomegalovirus exposure and HLA in healthy donors. Study-level results: A likely sequencing artifact accounted for one observed cluster of highly shared sequence variants. TCR beta chains numbering some 150 were designated cytomegalovirus-associated. Earlier analysis found most TCR beta V segments productive about 87% or about 30% of the time.

The PCR made use of 60 Vbeta and 13 Jbeta primers. Authors' methods: In a later analysis, approximately 80 million unique TCR beta chains included roughly 11 million shared by two or more donors. Clones were sequenced by immunoSEQ multiplex PCR, and TCRdb holds only the in-frame ones, with some missing. V and J calls and clone size are as listed in that table; D and trimming were resolved from the DNA. Of over 150,000 clones in the sample, around 75% were seen once. The length of the CDR3 is 15 residues. With 4 bases clipped from V and 4 bases from J, the junction kept 6 bases outside the gene matches. Per germline, CDR1 MNHEY and CDR2 SVGAGI.

V gene TRBV6-5 combines with J gene TRBJ2-2, with 7 bases that match TRBD1. This TCR derives from a woman in her 30s in good health and CMV-seropositive. Source material: PBMCs. The CDR3 sequence: CASSFQDRSTGELFF. DNA for the CDR3: TGTGCCAGCAGTTTTCAGGACAGGTCCACCGGGGAGCTGTTTTTT.